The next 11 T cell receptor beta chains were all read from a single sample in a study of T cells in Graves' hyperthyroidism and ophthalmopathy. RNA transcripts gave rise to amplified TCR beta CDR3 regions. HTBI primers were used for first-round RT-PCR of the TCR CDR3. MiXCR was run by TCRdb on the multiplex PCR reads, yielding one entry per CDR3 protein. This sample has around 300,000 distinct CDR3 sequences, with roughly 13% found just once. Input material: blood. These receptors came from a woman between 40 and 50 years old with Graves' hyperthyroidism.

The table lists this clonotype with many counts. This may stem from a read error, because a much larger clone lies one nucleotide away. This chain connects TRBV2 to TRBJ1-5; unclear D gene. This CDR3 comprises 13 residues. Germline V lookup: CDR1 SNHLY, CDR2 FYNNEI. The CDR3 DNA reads TGTGCCGGCAGAGGAGTTAGCAATCAGCCCCAGCATTTT. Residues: CAGRGVSNQPQHF.

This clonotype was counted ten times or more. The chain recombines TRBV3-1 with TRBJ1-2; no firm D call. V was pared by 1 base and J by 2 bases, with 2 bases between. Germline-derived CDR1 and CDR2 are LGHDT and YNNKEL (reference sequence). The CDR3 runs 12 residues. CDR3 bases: TGTGCCAGCAGCCAAGGGAACTATGGCTACACCTTC. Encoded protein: CASSQGNYGYTF. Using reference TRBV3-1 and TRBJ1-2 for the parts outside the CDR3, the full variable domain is DTAVSQTPKYLVTQMGNDKSIKCEQNLGHDTMYWYKQDSKKFLKIMFSYNNKELIINETVPNRFSPKSPDKAHLNLHINSLELGDSAVYFCASSQGNYGYTFGSGTRLTVV.

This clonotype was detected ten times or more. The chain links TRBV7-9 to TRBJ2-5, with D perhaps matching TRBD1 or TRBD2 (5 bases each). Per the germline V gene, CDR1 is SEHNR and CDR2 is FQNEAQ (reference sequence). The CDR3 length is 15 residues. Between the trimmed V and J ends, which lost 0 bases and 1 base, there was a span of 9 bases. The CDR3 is CASSLAWDRQETQYF. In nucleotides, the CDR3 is TGTGCCAGCAGCTTAGCTTGGGACCGCCAAGAGACCCAGTACTTC.

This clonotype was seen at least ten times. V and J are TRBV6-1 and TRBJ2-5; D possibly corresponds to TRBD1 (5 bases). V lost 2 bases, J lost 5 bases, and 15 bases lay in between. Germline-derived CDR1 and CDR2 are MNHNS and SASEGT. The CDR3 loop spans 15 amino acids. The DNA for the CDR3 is TGTGCCAGCAGTGAATGGGCAGGGTCACAGGAGACCCAGTACTTC. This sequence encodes CASSEWAGSQETQYF.

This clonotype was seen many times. Here the CDR3 reads CASSPTSQHYEQYF. In DNA form, the CDR3 reads TGTGCCAGCAGCCCAACATCGCAACACTACGAGCAGTACTTC. The rearrangement joins TRBV3-1 to TRBJ2-7; D gene unclear. CDR3 length: 14 amino acids. V dropped 4 bases and J dropped 3 bases, with 13 bases sitting between them. In germline, CDR1 is LGHDT, CDR2 YNNKEL (reference sequence).

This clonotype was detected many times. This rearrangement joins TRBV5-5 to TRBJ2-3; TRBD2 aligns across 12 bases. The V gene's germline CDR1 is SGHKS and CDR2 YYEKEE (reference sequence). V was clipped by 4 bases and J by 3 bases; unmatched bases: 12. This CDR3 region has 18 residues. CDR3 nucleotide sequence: TGTGCCAGCAGCCCGCCTAGCGGGAGGGAGTTGGTGACAGATACGCAGTATTTT. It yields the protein CASSPPSGRELVTDTQYF.

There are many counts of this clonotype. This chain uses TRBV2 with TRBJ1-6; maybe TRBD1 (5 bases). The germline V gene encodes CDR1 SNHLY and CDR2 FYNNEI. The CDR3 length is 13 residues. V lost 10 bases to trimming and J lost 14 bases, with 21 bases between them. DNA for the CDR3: TGTGCCAAACGGGACGGACCTTCTGGGGCCCTCCACTTT. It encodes CAKRDGPSGALHF.

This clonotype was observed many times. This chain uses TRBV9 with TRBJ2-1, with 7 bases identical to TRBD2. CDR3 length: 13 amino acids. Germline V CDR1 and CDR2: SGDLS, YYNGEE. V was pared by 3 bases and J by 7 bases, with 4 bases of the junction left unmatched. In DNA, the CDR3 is TGTGCCAGCAGCGCTGACGGGAGGAATGAGCAGTTCTTC. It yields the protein CASSADGRNEQFF.

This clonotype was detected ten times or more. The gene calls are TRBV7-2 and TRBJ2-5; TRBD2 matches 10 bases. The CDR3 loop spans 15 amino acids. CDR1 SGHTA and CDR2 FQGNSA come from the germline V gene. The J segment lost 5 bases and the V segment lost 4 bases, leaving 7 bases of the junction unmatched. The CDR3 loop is CASSYGLADRETQYF. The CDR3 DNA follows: TGTGCCAGCAGCTATGGACTAGCGGATAGGGAGACCCAGTACTTC.

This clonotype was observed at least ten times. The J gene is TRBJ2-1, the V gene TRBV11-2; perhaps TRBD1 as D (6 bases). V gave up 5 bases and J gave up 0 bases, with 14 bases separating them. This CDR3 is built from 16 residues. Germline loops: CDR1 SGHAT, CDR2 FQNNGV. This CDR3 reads CASSPPTGASYNEQFF. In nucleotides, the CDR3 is TGTGCCAGCAGCCCACCGACAGGAGCCTCCTACAATGAGCAGTTCTTC.

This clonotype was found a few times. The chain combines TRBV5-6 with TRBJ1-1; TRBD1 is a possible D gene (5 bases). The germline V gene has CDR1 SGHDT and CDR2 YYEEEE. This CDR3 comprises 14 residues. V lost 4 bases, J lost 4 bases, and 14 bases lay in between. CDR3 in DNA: TGTGCCAGCAGCAGGGACTTCGGGAGCACTGAAGCTTTCTTT. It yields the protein CASSRDFGSTEAFF.